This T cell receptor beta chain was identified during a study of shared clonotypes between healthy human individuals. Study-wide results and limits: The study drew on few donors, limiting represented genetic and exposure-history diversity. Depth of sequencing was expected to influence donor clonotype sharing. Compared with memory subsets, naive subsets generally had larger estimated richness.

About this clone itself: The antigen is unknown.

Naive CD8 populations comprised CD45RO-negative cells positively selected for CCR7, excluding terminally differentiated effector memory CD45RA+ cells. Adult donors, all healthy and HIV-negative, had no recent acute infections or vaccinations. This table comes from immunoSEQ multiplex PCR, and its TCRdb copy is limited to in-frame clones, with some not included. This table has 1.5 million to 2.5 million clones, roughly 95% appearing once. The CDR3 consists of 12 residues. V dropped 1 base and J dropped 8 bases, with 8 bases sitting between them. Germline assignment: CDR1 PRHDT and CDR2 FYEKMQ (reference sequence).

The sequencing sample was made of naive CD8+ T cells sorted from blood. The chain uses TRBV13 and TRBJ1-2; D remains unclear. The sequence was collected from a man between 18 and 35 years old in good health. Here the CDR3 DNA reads TGTGCCAGCAGCTTAGCCCTCGACGGCTACACCTTC. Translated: CASSLALDGYTF.